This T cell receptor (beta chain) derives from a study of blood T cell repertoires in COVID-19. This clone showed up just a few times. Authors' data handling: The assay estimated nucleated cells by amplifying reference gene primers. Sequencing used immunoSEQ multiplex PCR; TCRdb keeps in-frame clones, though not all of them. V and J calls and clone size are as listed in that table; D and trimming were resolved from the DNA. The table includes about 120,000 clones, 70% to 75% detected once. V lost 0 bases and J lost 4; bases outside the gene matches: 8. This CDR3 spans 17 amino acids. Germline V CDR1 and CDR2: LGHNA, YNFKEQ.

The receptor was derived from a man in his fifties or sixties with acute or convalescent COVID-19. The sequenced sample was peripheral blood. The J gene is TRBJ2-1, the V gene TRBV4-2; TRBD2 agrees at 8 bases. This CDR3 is CASSQDASGSGYNEQFF. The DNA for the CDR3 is TGTGCCAGCAGCCAAGATGCGAGCGGGAGTGGTTACAATGAGCAGTTCTTC.